Listed below are T cell receptor beta chains from one sample, sequenced in a study of PD-1 blockade in classical Hodgkin lymphoma. Clones were read by immunoSEQ multiplex PCR, and TCRdb kept only the in-frame ones, dropping some. The profile covers about 86,000 clones, with approximately 89% appearing a single time and around 11% taken by the ten largest. The specimen comprised peripheral blood mononuclear cells (PBMCs), sampled before the second cycle of nivolumab. These receptors came from a human donor with classical Hodgkin lymphoma. Both conserved end residues are part of each CDR3. The D gene is left open where the match is weak. Some rows have no size entry. The others give once, few or many, or a class for an expanded clone.

D	J	size	V	DNA	CDR3
TRBD2	TRBJ2-1	NA	TRBV10-3	TGTGCCATCAGTGAGTGGGGAGCGGGGAACAATGAGCAGTTCTTC	CAISEWGAGNNEQFF
NA	TRBJ2-2	NA	TRBV12-1	TGTGCCAGCAGCCCCGACAGGGGGAACACCGGGGAGCTGTTTTTT	CASSPDRGNTGELFF
NA	TRBJ1-1	once	TRBV29-1	TGCAGTGGAGGAGGCACTGAAGCTTTCTTT	CSGGGTEAFF
NA	TRBJ2-6	NA	TRBV6-1	TGTGCCAGCAGTGAACGGGGTCCTCCCTCTGGGGCCAACGTCCTGACTTTC	CASSERGPPSGANVLTF
NA	TRBJ2-7	NA	TRBV18	TGTGCCAGCTCACCACCGAGGGGCAGCTCCTACGAGCAGTACTTC	CASSPPRGSSYEQYF
NA	TRBJ1-2	NA	TRBV20-1	TGCAGTGCTAGAGATGGGGGGTCCTACACCTTC	CSARDGGSYTF
NA	TRBJ2-1	NA	TRBV19	TGTGCCAGTAGTATTCCCGGGGAGGTATCCTACAATGAGCAGTTCTTC	CASSIPGEVSYNEQFF
NA	TRBJ2-7	NA	TRBV5-4	TGTGCCAGCAGCTCTGGGGGGGCCGAGCAGTACTTC	CASSSGGAEQYF
NA	TRBJ1-6	NA	TRBV28	TGTGCCAGCAGTTTCATTCCGGGACGTAATTCACCCCTCCACTTT	CASSFIPGRNSPLHF
NA	TRBJ2-2	NA	TRBV7-9	TGTGCCAGCAGCTTCCGGCCAGGGTGGGAGCTGTTTTTT	CASSFRPGWELFF
NA	TRBJ1-6	once	TRBV20-1	TGCAGTCCGGAGTATAATTCACCCCTCCACTTT	CSPEYNSPLHF
NA	TRBJ1-3	NA	TRBV5-4	TGTGCCAGCAGCTATCACTCTGGAAACACCATATATTTT	CASSYHSGNTIYF
NA	TRBJ1-5	NA	TRBV6-1	TGTGCCAGCCAAACAACAGGTAATAGCAATCAGCCCCAGCATTTT	CASQTTGNSNQPQHF
TRBD1	TRBJ1-1	NA	TRBV7-3	TGTGCCAGCAGCCCACGCGGGGACAGGGCGTCTGAAGCTTTCTTT	CASSPRGDRASEAFF
NA	TRBJ2-6	NA	TRBV2	TGTGCCAGCATTGCCTCTGGGGCCAACGTCCTGACTTTC	CASIASGANVLTF
NA	TRBJ2-1	NA	TRBV20-1	TGCAGTGCTAACACCTACAATGAGCAGTTCTTC	CSANTYNEQFF
NA	TRBJ1-1	NA	TRBV6-5	TGTGCCAGCGGGTATAGCACTGAAGCTTTCTTT	CASGYSTEAFF
NA	TRBJ1-2	NA	TRBV28	TGTGCCAGCAGTTTATTGTCCTATGGCTACACCTTC	CASSLLSYGYTF
NA	TRBJ2-6	NA	TRBV2	TGTGCCAGCAGTGCCCTCTCTGGGGCCAACGTCCTGACTTTC	CASSALSGANVLTF
NA	TRBJ2-7	once	TRBV13	TGTGCCAGCAGCTTAGTAGACAGCTCGAATACAGCAGCCTCCTACGAGCAGTACTTC	CASSLVDSSNTAASYEQYF
TRBD2	TRBJ2-3	NA	TRBV9	TGTGCCAGCAGCCCACGCCGCCTCCCGGGACTAGCGGGAGTCACAGATACGCAGTATTTT	CASSPRRLPGLAGVTDTQYF
TRBD1	TRBJ2-3	NA	TRBV27	TGTGCCAGCAGCCGCAGGGGGCAGCCAGATACGCAGTATTTT	CASSRRGQPDTQYF
NA	TRBJ2-1	NA	TRBV27	TGTGCCAGCAGTTTATCCCTACCCGGAACGGTAGGATCCTACAATGAGCAGTTCTTC	CASSLSLPGTVGSYNEQFF
NA	TRBJ2-1	NA	TRBV7-6	TGTGCCAGCAGCCCCGAGATAGGATCTCTTGCCTACAATGAGCAGTTCTTC	CASSPEIGSLAYNEQFF
NA	TRBJ2-7	NA	TRBV6-6	TGTGCCAGCAGTTACCAGGACAGCTCCTACGAGCAGTACTTC	CASSYQDSSYEQYF
NA	TRBJ2-2	NA	TRBV5-1	TGCGCCAGCAGCTTGGGTCCGCCAAACACCGGGGAGCTGTTTTTT	CASSLGPPNTGELFF
NA	TRBJ2-7	NA	TRBV2	TGTGCCAGCACCAGCTCCTACGAGCAGTACTTC	CASTSSYEQYF
NA	TRBJ1-3	NA	TRBV7-9	TGTGCCAGCAGCGTGACCGGGAGCTCTGGAAACACCATATATTTT	CASSVTGSSGNTIYF
TRBD2	TRBJ2-2	once	TRBV29-1	TGCAGCGTTGCGGGACTAGCGGGCGCGAACACCGGGGAGCTGTTTTTT	CSVAGLAGANTGELFF
TRBD1	TRBJ2-2	NA	TRBV10-3	TGTGCCATCAGTGAGTCGAGAGGGGGCGGAAACGGGGAGCTGTTTTTT	CAISESRGGGNGELFF
NA	TRBJ2-2	few	TRBV18	TGTGCCAGCTCACCACAGGGGGTTACCGGGGAGCTGTTTTTT	CASSPQGVTGELFF
TRBD1	TRBJ1-5	NA	TRBV19	TGTGCCAGTAGTATGACAGGGGGCGGGCCTCAGCCCCAGCATTTT	CASSMTGGGPQPQHF
NA	TRBJ1-5	NA	TRBV28	TGTGCCAGCAGTTTTGGGCCCGACAGATATCTTTACAATCAGCCCCAGCATTTT	CASSFGPDRYLYNQPQHF
NA	TRBJ2-2	NA	TRBV11-2	TGTGCCAGCAGCTCCTACCCGCCTGACACCACCGGGGAGCTGTTTTTT	CASSSYPPDTTGELFF
TRBD1	TRBJ1-2	NA	TRBV7-9	TGTGCCAGCAGCTTAATTAAGAATTCCGGGACAGAGTCCCTCTTC	CASSLIKNSGTESLF
NA	TRBJ1-1	NA	TRBV29-1	TGCAGCGTTGAGAGAGGGTGGACTTTCTTT	CSVERGWTFF
NA	TRBJ2-6	NA	TRBV5-4	TGTGCCAGCAGCCACTCCCCGGGACAAAGTCCCTCTGGGGCCAACGTCCTGACTTTC	CASSHSPGQSPSGANVLTF
NA	TRBJ2-3	NA	TRBV10-1	TGCGCCAGCAGTGAAGGACGAGGTACATGGCCAGATACGCAGTATTTT	CASSEGRGTWPDTQYF
TRBD2	TRBJ2-1	NA	TRBV29-1	TGCAGCGTTGGTGGGCTAGCGGGGAGATTTCTCAATGAGCAGTTCTTC	CSVGGLAGRFLNEQFF
NA	TRBJ1-5	NA	TRBV12-5	TGTGCTAGTGGGAACAGGGTTTACCAGCCCCAGCATTTT	CASGNRVYQPQHF
NA	TRBJ2-6	NA	TRBV7-2	TGTGCCAGCAGCTTAGTCGGGGGTTCTGGGGCCAACGTCCTGACTTTC	CASSLVGGSGANVLTF
TRBD1	TRBJ2-7	NA	TRBV10-3	TGTGCCATCTCGACTGGCAGGGGGAACTACGAGCAGTACTTC	CAISTGRGNYEQYF
TRBD2	TRBJ2-5	NA	TRBV9	TGTGCCAGCAGCGTAGCGGCGGGAGGCCAAGAGACCCAGTACTTC	CASSVAAGGQETQYF
TRBD2	TRBJ2-7	once	TRBV5-6	TGTGCCAGCAGCCCGGGGGGGTACGAGCAGTACTTC	CASSPGGYEQYF
NA	TRBJ1-4	NA	TRBV7-2	TGTGCCAGCAGCTTACGGGTTGGAAAACTGTTTTTT	CASSLRVGKLFF
NA	TRBJ1-1	NA	TRBV5-1	TGCGCCAGCAGCTTCCGAGGCATGAACACTGAAGCTTTCTTT	CASSFRGMNTEAFF
NA	TRBJ2-7	NA	TRBV5-4	TGTGCCAGCAACACCGACGCGTCCCCCGGCGAGCAGTACTTC	CASNTDASPGEQYF
NA	TRBJ1-5	NA	TRBV19	TGTGCCAGTAGTATGTTAGGACATCGTAATCAGCCCCAGCATTTT	CASSMLGHRNQPQHF
NA	TRBJ2-3	NA	TRBV28	TGTGCCAGCAGTTTACCCCTTTTACGCACAGATACGCAGTATTTT	CASSLPLLRTDTQYF
TRBD2	TRBJ2-5	NA	TRBV7-8	TGTGCCAGCAGCTCTCCACTAGGCGGGGGGGTCCAAGAGACCCAGTACTTC	CASSSPLGGGVQETQYF
NA	TRBJ1-6	NA	TRBV6-5	TGTGCCAGCAGCGCGACGGTGGATAATTCACCCCTCCACTTT	CASSATVDNSPLHF
TRBD2	TRBJ2-1	NA	TRBV7-8	TGTGCCAGCAGCGACGCCGGGACTAGGCTCCGTGAGCAGTTCTTC	CASSDAGTRLREQFF
NA	TRBJ2-7	NA	TRBV28	TGTGCCAGCAGTTCCCCCCGCAGGTCCTACGAGCAGTACTTC	CASSSPRRSYEQYF
NA	TRBJ1-4	NA	TRBV10-2	TGCGCCAGCAGTGATGAGGCTCATGAAAAACTGTTTTTT	CASSDEAHEKLFF
TRBD1	TRBJ2-7	NA	TRBV6-1	TGTGCCAGCAGTAGCCGGGACAGGGTCTACGAGCAGTACTTC	CASSSRDRVYEQYF